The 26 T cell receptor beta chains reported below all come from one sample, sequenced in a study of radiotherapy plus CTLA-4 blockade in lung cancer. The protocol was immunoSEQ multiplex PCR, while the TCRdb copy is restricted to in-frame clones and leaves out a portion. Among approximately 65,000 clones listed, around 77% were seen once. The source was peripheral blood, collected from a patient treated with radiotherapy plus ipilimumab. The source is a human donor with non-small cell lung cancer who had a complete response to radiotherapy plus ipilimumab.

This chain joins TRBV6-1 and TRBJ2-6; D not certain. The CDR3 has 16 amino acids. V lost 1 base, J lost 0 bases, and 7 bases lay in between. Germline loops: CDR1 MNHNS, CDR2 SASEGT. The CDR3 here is CASSEGSISGANVLTF. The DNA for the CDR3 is TGTGCCAGCAGTGAAGGGTCTATCTCTGGGGCCAACGTCCTGACTTTC.

The CDR3 nucleotides are TGTGCCAGCAGCCGCGAGGGTAGGACTAATGAAAAACTGTTTTTT. This translates into CASSREGRTNEKLFF. This chain connects TRBV5-4 to TRBJ1-4, with no clear D. Per the germline V gene, CDR1 is SGHNT and CDR2 is YYREEE (reference sequence). V was shortened by 4 bases and J by 2 bases, with 12 bases between the two germline ends. The CDR3 length is 15 residues.

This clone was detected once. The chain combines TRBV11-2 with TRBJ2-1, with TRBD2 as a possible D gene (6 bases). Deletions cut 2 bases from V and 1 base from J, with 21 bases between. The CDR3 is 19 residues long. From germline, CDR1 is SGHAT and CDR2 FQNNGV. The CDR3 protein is CASSLYPEPSGVSYNEQFF. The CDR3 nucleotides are TGTGCCAGCAGCTTATATCCGGAGCCCTCGGGGGTTTCCTACAATGAGCAGTTCTTC.

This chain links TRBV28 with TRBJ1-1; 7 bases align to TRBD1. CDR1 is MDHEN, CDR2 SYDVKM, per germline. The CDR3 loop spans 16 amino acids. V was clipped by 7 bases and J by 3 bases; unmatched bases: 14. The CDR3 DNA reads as TGTGCCAGCACTTCGCCGACAGGGATTAGGGACACTGAAGCTTTCTTT. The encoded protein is CASTSPTGIRDTEAFF. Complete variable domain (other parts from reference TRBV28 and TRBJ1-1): DVKVTQSSRYLVKRTGEKVFLECVQDMDHENMFWYRQDPGLGLRLIYFSYDVKMKEKGDIPEGYSVSREKKERFSLILESASTNQTSMYLCASTSPTGIRDTEAFFGQGTRLTVV.

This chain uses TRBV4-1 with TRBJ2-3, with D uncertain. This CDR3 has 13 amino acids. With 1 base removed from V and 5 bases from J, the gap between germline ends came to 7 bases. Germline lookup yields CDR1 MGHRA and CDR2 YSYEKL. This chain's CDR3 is CASSQVELDTQYF. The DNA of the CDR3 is TGCGCCAGCAGCCAAGTAGAGCTAGATACGCAGTATTTT.

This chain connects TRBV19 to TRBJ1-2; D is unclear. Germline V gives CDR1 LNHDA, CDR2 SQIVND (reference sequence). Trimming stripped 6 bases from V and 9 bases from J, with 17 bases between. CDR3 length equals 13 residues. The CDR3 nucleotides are TGTGCCAGTAGCCCCCTAGACCTTGGGCGCTACACCTTC. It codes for CASSPLDLGRYTF.

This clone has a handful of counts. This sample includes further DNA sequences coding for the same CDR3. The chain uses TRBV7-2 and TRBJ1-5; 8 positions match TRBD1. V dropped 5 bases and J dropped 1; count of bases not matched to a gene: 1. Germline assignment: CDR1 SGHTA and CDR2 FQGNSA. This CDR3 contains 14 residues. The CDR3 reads CASSRQGSNQPQHF. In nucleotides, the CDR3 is TGTGCCAGCAGCCGACAGGGGAGCAATCAGCCCCAGCATTTT.

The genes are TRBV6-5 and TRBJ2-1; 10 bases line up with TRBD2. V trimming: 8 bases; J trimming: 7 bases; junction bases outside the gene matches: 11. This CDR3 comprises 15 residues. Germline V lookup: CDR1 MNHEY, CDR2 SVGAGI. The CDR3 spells CASASGGPPMNEQFF. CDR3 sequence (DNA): TGTGCCAGCGCTAGCGGGGGACCCCCAATGAATGAGCAGTTCTTC.

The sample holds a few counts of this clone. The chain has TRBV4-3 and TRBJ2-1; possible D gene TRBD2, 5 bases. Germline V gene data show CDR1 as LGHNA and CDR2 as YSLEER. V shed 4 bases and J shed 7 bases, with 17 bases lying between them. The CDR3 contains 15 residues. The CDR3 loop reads CASSPDGVRQNEQFF. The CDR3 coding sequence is TGCGCCAGCAGCCCAGACGGGGTTCGGCAAAATGAGCAGTTCTTC.

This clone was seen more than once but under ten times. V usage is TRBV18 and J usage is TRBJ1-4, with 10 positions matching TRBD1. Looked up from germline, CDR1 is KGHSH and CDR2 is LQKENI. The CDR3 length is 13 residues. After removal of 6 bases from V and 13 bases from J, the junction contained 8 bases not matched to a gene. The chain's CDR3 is CASSPGTGARLFF. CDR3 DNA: TGTGCCAGCTCCCCGGGGACAGGGGCGAGACTGTTTTTT.

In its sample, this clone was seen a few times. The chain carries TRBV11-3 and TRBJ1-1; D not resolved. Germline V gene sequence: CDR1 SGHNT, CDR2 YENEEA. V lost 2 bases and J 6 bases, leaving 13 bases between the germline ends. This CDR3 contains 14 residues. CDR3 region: CASSLNARSAEAFF. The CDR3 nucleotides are TGTGCCAGCAGCTTAAATGCAAGAAGCGCTGAAGCTTTCTTT.

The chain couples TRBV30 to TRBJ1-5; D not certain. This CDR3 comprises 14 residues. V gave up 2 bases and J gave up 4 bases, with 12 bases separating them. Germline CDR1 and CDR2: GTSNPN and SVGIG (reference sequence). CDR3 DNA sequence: TGTGCCTGGAGTCCCTCTTTGAGGAATCAGCCCCAGCATTTT. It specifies CAWSPSLRNQPQHF.

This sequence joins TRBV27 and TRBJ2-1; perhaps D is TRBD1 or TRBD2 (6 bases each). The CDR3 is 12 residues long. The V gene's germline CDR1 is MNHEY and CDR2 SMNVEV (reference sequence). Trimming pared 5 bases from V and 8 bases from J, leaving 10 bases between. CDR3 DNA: TGTGCCAGCAGTATGGAGGGGGATGAGCAGTTCTTC. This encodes CASSMEGDEQFF.

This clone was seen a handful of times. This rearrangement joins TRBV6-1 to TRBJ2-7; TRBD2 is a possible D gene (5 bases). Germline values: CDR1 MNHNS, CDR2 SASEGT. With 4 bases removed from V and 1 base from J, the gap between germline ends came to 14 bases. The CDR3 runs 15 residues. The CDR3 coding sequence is TGTGCCAGCAGTGCCCCAAGAGGGAGTTCCTACGAGCAGTACTTC. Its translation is CASSAPRGSSYEQYF.

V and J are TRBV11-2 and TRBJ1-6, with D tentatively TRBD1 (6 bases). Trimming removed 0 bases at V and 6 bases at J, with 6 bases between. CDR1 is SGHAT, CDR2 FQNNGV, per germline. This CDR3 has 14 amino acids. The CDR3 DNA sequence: TGTGCCAGCAGCTTAGAACAGGGTAATTCACCCCTCCACTTT. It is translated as CASSLEQGNSPLHF.

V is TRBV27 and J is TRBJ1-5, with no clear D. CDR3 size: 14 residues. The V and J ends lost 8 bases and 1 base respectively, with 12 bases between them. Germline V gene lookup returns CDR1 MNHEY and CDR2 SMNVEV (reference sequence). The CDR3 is CASCAGKSNQPQHF. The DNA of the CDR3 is TGTGCCAGCTGCGCGGGTAAGAGCAATCAGCCCCAGCATTTT.

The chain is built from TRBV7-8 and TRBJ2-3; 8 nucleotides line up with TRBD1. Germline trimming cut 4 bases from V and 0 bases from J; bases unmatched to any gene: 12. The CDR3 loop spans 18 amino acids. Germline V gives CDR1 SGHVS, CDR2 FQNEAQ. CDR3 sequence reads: CASSWTGLLDFSTDTQYF. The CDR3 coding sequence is TGTGCCAGCAGCTGGACAGGGCTCTTAGATTTTAGCACAGATACGCAGTATTTT.

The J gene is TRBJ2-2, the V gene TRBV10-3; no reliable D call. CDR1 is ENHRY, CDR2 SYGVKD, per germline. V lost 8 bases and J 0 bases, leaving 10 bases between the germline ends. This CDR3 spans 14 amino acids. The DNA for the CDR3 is TGTGCCATCGTAACCAGTCCGAACACCGGGGAGCTGTTTTTT. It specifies CAIVTSPNTGELFF.

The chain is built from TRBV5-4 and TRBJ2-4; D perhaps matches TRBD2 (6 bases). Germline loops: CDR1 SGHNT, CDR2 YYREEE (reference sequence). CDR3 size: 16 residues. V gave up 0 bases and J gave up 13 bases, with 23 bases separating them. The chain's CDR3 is CASSLGWSSGTALQYF. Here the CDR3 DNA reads TGTGCCAGCAGCTTGGGTTGGTCCTCCGGGACTGCCTTGCAGTACTTC.

This CDR3 is CASSSRGGAGGTEAFF. CDR3 in DNA: TGTGCCAGCAGCTCCCGGGGGGGCGCAGGTGGAACTGAAGCTTTCTTT. This chain links TRBV7-2 with TRBJ1-1; possibly TRBD1 for D (6 bases). CDR3 length: 16 residues. Germline CDR1 reads SGHTA; CDR2 reads FQGNSA. V was cut by 4 bases and J by 5 bases, with 20 bases left in between.

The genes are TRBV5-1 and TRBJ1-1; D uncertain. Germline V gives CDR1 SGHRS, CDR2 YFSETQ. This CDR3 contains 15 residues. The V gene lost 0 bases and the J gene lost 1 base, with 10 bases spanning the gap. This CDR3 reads CASSLGQDANTEAFF. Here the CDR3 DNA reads TGCGCCAGCAGCTTGGGCCAGGATGCGAACACTGAAGCTTTCTTT.

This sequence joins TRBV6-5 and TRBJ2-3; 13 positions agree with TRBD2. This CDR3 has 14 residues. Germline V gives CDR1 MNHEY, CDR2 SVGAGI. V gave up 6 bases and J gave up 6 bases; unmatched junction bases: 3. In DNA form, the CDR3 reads TGTGCCAGCAGACTAGCGGGAGGGGGTGATACGCAGTATTTT. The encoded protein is CASRLAGGGDTQYF.

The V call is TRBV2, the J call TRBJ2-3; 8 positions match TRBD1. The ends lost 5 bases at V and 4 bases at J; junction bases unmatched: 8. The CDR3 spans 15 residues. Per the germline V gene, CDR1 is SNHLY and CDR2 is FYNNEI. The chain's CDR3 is CASSLDRGSADTQYF. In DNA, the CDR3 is TGTGCCAGCAGTTTAGACAGGGGTAGCGCAGATACGCAGTATTTT.

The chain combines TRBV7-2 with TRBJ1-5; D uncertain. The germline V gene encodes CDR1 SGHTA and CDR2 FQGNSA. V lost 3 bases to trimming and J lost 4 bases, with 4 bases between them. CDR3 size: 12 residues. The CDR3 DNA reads TGTGCCAGCAGCTTGCTAAATCAGCCCCAGCATTTT. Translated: CASSLLNQPQHF.

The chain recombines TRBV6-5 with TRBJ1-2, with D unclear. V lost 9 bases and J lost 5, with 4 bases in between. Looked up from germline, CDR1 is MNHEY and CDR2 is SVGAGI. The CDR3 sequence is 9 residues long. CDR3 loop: CARTYGYTF. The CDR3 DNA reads TGTGCCAGAACGTATGGCTACACCTTC.

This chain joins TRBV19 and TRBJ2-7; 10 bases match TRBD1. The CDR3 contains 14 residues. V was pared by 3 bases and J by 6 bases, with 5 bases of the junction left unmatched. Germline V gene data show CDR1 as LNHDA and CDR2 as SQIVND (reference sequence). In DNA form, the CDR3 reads TGTGCCAGTAGTATCCGACAGGGGGCGGGCGAGCAGTACTTC. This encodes CASSIRQGAGEQYF.